This T cell receptor (beta chain) derives from a study of T cell repertoires in cytomegalovirus infection. Study-wide results and limits: Using cumulative public TCR beta family frequency, the authors identified those who carried CMV together with the relevant HLA. There were HLA-C-restricted CMV-specific TCR beta clonotypes dominating the ex vivo response.

This clonotype was detected only a few times. No antigen is known for it. The length of the CDR3 is 18 residues. J was trimmed by 0 bases and V by 5 bases; bases with no gene match: 10. Germline CDR1 reads SGHTA; CDR2 reads FQGNSA. TCRdb redid the calling of the reads with MiXCR, one entry per CDR3 protein. In the table there are approximately 110,000 distinct CDR3 sequences, more than 30% of which are singletons. The source is a human donor in good health (CMV status not recorded). Some clones in this sample may be carry-over from other donors' samples. This chain connects TRBV7-2 to TRBJ2-6; 7 bases are shared with TRBD1. This material consisted of CD8+ T cells from cultured PBMCs, taken from culture after CMV antigen stimulation. CDR3 region: CASSQTGQVFSGANVLTF. The CDR3 nucleotides are TGTGCCAGCAGCCAGACCGGACAGGTCTTCTCTGGGGCCAACGTCCTGACTTTC. Based on the CDR3 plus reference TRBV7-2 and TRBJ2-6, the full variable domain is GAGVSQSPSNKVTEKGKDVELRCDPISGHTALYWYRQSLGQGLEFLIYFQGNSAPDKSGLPSDRFSAERTGGSVSTLTIQRTQQEDSAVYLCASSQTGQVFSGANVLTFGAGSRLTVL.